This entry is about one T cell receptor (beta chain). CDR3 length: 14 amino acids. Germline CDR1 LGHNA, CDR2 YNFKEQ. V lost 4 bases to trimming and J lost 0 bases; unmatched junction nucleotides: 3. The table came from immunoSEQ multiplex PCR; TCRdb's copy has only in-frame clones and leaves some out. Among approximately 16,000 clones, about four fifths were seen once, and the ten largest hold about an eighth. This specimen comes from a study of OX40 agonist ivuxolimab in advanced cancers. Looking at the study overall: Ivuxolimab is a fully human IgG2 antibody that activates OX40 (CD134). Recorded diagnoses for dose-escalation patients were hepatocellular carcinoma, melanoma, renal cell or head and neck cancer. Patients were infused with ivuxolimab every 2 weeks at 0.01 to 10 mg/kg.

This rearrangement joins TRBV4-2 to TRBJ2-7; 7 bases line up with TRBD1. The TCR sequence derives from an adult with an advanced solid tumor such as melanoma, head and neck, liver or kidney cancer. This sample comprised CD4+ or CD8+ T cells sorted from blood, obtained in a trial of the OX40 agonist ivuxolimab. CDR3 DNA: TGTGCCAGCAGCCCGGGGACAGCCTCCTACGAGCAGTACTTC. Its protein is CASSPGTASYEQYF.